This T cell receptor (beta chain) was captured by sequencing in a study of blood T cell repertoires in COVID-19. Looking at the study overall: Donors in the United States, Italy and Spain gave samples during acute or convalescent COVID-19. T cells, B-cell-depleted T cells, or PBMCs supplied cDNA or gDNA.

Per the original methods: Scientists estimated how many nucleated cells there were by amplifying reference gene primers. Sequenced by immunoSEQ multiplex PCR; TCRdb stores in-frame clones only, minus some. V, J and clone size reflect that table, while D and trimming were determined from the DNA. The repertoire includes almost 65,000 clones, roughly 88% of them detected once, and 43% sits in the top ten. The Seattle patients, enrolled during active infection, were followed longitudinally. Trimming took off 6 bases at V and 9 bases at J, with 9 bases between the two ends. In germline, CDR1 is MDHEN, CDR2 SYDVKM. There are 11 residues in the CDR3.

Sequenced material: peripheral blood. The clonotype originates from a woman between 55 and 75 years old with COVID-19, enrolled during active disease. V gene TRBV28 combines with J gene TRBJ2-1; D ambiguous. The CDR3 loop is CASSSPSEQFF. The CDR3 nucleotides read TGTGCCAGCAGCTCTCCCTCTGAGCAGTTCTTC.